This entry lists 24 T cell receptor beta chains sequenced from one sample in a study of blood T cells in healthy people across ages (dated by TCRdb to between 2014 and 2017). Libraries came from 5' RACE. The listed sequencing device is Illumina HiSeq 2500. A second PCR of about 7 to 12 cycles was run with a J-beta primer mix and a sample-barcoded 5' primer. Through fastp at Q25 and MiXCR, TCRdb rebuilt clones from the public reads, retaining in-frame beta chains. Every distinct CDR3 protein forms one entry, paired with its most common genes and DNA. The sample includes around 850,000 distinct CDR3 sequences, with under 40% observed a single time. Jointly, the top ten make up 10% to 15% of the sample. Sequences were obtained from blood. All receptors come from a man aged 18 to 29 in good health.

The chain uses TRBV5-1 and TRBJ1-5; D gene unclear. The CDR3 sequence is 15 residues long. Germline CDR1 and CDR2: SGHRS and YFSETQ. Deletions cut 1 base from V and 3 bases from J, with 11 bases between. The CDR3 region has the DNA TGCGCCAGCAGCTTGAGTGGATCCTTCAATCAGCCCCAGCATTTT. Translation gives CASSLSGSFNQPQHF.

The chain links TRBV12-3 or TRBV12-4 to TRBJ2-5, with a possible D match to TRBD2 (6 bases). The CDR3 is 13 amino acids. Trimming pared 5 bases from V and 7 bases from J, leaving 14 bases between. CDR3 bases: TGTGCCAGCAGTGTAAACGGGGGTACGACCCAGTACTTC. This gives the protein CASSVNGGTTQYF.

The CDR3 nucleotides read TGCAGTGCTGGTGGACAGGGAAGCTCCTACGAGCAGTACTTC. Amino acids: CSAGGQGSSYEQYF. The chain joins TRBV20-1 to TRBJ2-7, with TRBD1 matching over 8 bases. CDR1 is DFQATT, CDR2 SNEGSKA, per germline (reference sequence). J gave up 0 bases and V 5 bases, and 6 bases lay outside the gene matches. The CDR3 has 14 amino acids.

This clonotype has more than one count but fewer than ten. The chain couples TRBV15 to TRBJ2-5; tentatively, D is TRBD2 (6 bases). The V and J ends lost 1 base and 11 bases respectively, with 20 bases between them. This CDR3 contains 15 residues. Germline values: CDR1 LNHNV, CDR2 YYDKDF (reference sequence). CDR3 region: CATSRVGGSYNEQYF. The CDR3 DNA is TGTGCCACCAGCAGAGTGGGGGGATCCTACAATGAGCAGTACTTC.

J is TRBJ2-7 and V is TRBV27; either TRBD1 or TRBD2 may fit D (5 bases each). The CDR3 is 16 residues long. The germline CDR1 and CDR2 sequences are MNHEY and SMNVEV (reference sequence). The V gene lost 5 bases and the J gene lost 2 bases, with 19 bases spanning the gap. CDR3 DNA: TGTGCCAGCAGTCCTTCCAGAGGGGACGAAGCCTACGAGCAGTACTTC. Protein sequence: CASSPSRGDEAYEQYF.

The chain combines TRBV7-2 with TRBJ1-2; D perhaps matches TRBD1 (5 bases). The V gene lost 4 bases and the J gene lost 7 bases, with 19 bases spanning the gap. The CDR3 spans 15 residues. Germline V gene lookup returns CDR1 SGHTA and CDR2 FQGNSA. CDR3 in DNA: TGTGCCAGCAGCTCCGATAGGGACCTCAGCGGTGGCTACACCTTC. Protein: CASSSDRDLSGGYTF.

J is TRBJ1-6 and V is TRBV5-6; D unclear. Trimming took 3 bases from V and 10 from J, leaving 8 bases between them. In germline, CDR1 is SGHDT, CDR2 YYEEEE. The CDR3 runs 12 residues. CDR3 protein: CASSSFTSPLHF. The CDR3, as DNA: TGTGCCAGCAGCTCGTTTACGTCACCCCTCCACTTT.

V gene TRBV7-9 combines with J gene TRBJ1-5, with D perhaps TRBD1 (5 bases). Per germline, CDR1 SEHNR and CDR2 FQNEAQ (reference sequence). The ends were cut back, 10 bases at V and 7 bases at J, with 17 bases in the middle. The CDR3 spans 13 residues. The CDR3: CAIKKGDSQPQHF. CDR3 bases: TGTGCCATAAAAAAAGGGGATTCGCAGCCCCAGCATTTT.

This clonotype was observed many times. The CDR3 DNA is TGTGCCAGCAGCTTCGGGACAGGGCCCTACAATGAGCAGTTCTTC. This encodes CASSFGTGPYNEQFF. J is TRBJ2-1 and V is TRBV5-6; 9 bases fit TRBD1. J gave up 2 bases and V 2 bases, and 2 bases lay outside the gene matches. This CDR3 region has 15 residues. Germline V gives CDR1 SGHDT, CDR2 YYEEEE. The complete variable domain, with remaining parts taken from reference TRBV5-6 and TRBJ2-1, reads DAGVTQSPTHLIKTRGQQVTLRCSPKSGHDTVSWYQQALGQGPQFIFQYYEEEERQRGNFPDRFSGHQFPNYSSELNVNALLLGDSALYLCASSFGTGPYNEQFFGPGTRLTVL.

In this sample, this clonotype turned up a few times. J is TRBJ2-1 and V is TRBV5-1, with 12 bases matching TRBD2. Unmatched junction bases numbered 7, after V lost 0 bases and J lost 9 bases. The CDR3 consists of 16 residues. Germline V CDR1 and CDR2: SGHRS, YFSETQ. DNA of the CDR3: TGCGCCAGCAGCTTGGAAGCTAGCGGGGGGGCCATTGAGCAGTTCTTC. Protein product: CASSLEASGGAIEQFF.

Regarding this clonotype: Given a much more abundant clone one base away, this may be a read error. V gene TRBV7-2 combines with J gene TRBJ2-3; D assignment may be TRBD1 or TRBD2 (6 bases each). The CDR3 extends over 14 amino acids. The germline V gene has CDR1 SGHTA and CDR2 FQGNSA. CDR3 region: CAGSHRGASDTQYF. The CDR3 nucleotides are TGTGCCGGCAGCCATAGGGGGGCTTCAGATACGCAGTATTTT.

This clonotype appeared once. The gene calls are TRBV10-3 and TRBJ1-1, with a weak D call TRBD1 (5 bases). The CDR3 runs to 15 residues. The V and J ends lost 6 bases and 5 bases respectively, with 19 bases between them. CDR1 is ENHRY, CDR2 SYGVKD, per germline. The chain's CDR3 is CAIRSTVGGSTEAFF. Here the CDR3 DNA reads TGTGCCATCAGGTCGACCGTGGGGGGAAGTACTGAAGCTTTCTTT.

This clonotype appeared many times. The CDR3 sequence is CASSLPSRVEGYTF. CDR3 DNA: TGTGCCAGCAGTTTACCATCCAGGGTGGAGGGCTACACCTTC. The J gene is TRBJ1-2, the V gene TRBV12-3 or TRBV12-4; a possible D gene is TRBD1 (5 bases). The CDR3 spans 14 residues. The germline V and J ends were trimmed by 2 bases and 8 bases, with 15 bases remaining between them.

This clonotype was detected ten times or more. V is TRBV20-1 and J is TRBJ1-4; 7 bases align to TRBD1. The CDR3 covers 14 residues. J lost 8 bases, V lost 2 bases, and 8 bases had no gene match. Germline assignment: CDR1 DFQATT and CDR2 SNEGSKA (reference sequence). CDR3 DNA sequence: TGCAGTGCTAGAAACGACAGGGAGTGGGAAAAACTGTTTTTT. It translates to CSARNDREWEKLFF.

The genes are TRBV12-3 or TRBV12-4 and TRBJ1-5; maybe TRBD1 (5 bases). The CDR3 extends over 13 amino acids. Trimming removed 2 bases at V and 4 bases at J, with 6 bases between. CDR3 in DNA: TGTGCCAGCAGTTTAAAGGGGAATCAGCCCCAGCATTTT. This codes for CASSLKGNQPQHF.

J is TRBJ1-2 and V is TRBV4-3; 8 bases align to TRBD1. The CDR3 loop spans 16 amino acids. Germline CDR1 is LGHNA and CDR2 is YSLEER. J gave up 5 bases and V 1 base, and 9 bases lay outside the gene matches. DNA of the CDR3: TGCGCCAGCAGCCAAGGAACGACAGGGGCCGGGTATGGCTACACCTTC. It translates to CASSQGTTGAGYGYTF.

The chain links TRBV5-1 to TRBJ1-5; D is perhaps TRBD1 (5 bases). Deletions cut 0 bases from V and 7 bases from J, with 17 bases between. The CDR3 consists of 16 residues. The germline gives CDR1 SGHRS, CDR2 YFSETQ. CDR3 DNA: TGCGCCAGCAGCTTGGCACCCCGGGACCCTGCGCAGCCCCAGCATTTT. Its translation: CASSLAPRDPAQPQHF.

This clonotype has a count of ten or more. The genes are TRBV12-3 or TRBV12-4 and TRBJ2-1; TRBD1 or TRBD2 may be the D gene (5 bases each). Trimming removed 6 bases from V and 5 bases from J, with 20 bases in between. This CDR3 comprises 16 residues. The CDR3 bases are TGTGCCAGCAGCCAACCCGGGACCCTTCTCCACAATGAGCAGTTCTTC. Translating it yields CASSQPGTLLHNEQFF.

To note about this clonotype: A single base separates this from a much larger clone, so it may be a read error. This chain joins TRBV6-6 and TRBJ2-5, with D unresolved. The CDR3 covers 13 residues. The V gene's germline CDR1 is MNHNY and CDR2 SVGAGI (reference sequence). V dropped 3 bases and J dropped 0 bases, with 5 bases sitting between them. As DNA, the CDR3 is TGTGCCAGCAGTTATTCGGACCAAGAGACCCAGTACTTC. Its protein product is CASSYSDQETQYF.

About this clonotype: A far larger clone is only one base removed, so a read error is likely. This chain uses TRBV5-1 with TRBJ2-3; TRBD1 or TRBD2 may be the D gene (5 bases each). The CDR3 sequence is 15 residues long. CDR1 SGHRS and CDR2 YFSETQ come from the germline V gene. CDR3 in DNA: TGCGCCAGCAGCTTGGGGACAAGCGGCACAGATACGCAGGATTTT. Encoded protein: CASSLGTSGTDTQDF.

At least ten counts were recorded for this clonotype. This chain connects TRBV25-1 to TRBJ1-2; no clear D. The CDR3 contains 13 residues. Trimming removed 4 bases from V and 5 bases from J, with 11 bases in between. CDR1 and CDR2 from the germline V gene are MGHDK and SYGVNS. CDR3 region: CASSVSRDYGYTF. DNA for the CDR3: TGTGCCAGCAGTGTTTCCCGGGATTATGGCTACACCTTC.

The chain has TRBV9 and TRBJ2-5, with TRBD1 as a possible D gene (5 bases). Germline CDR1 is SGDLS and CDR2 is YYNGEE. This CDR3 spans 14 amino acids. V lost 3 bases, J lost 2 bases, and 11 bases lay in between. For the CDR3, the DNA is TGTGCCAGCAGCGACAGATCAGGGCAAGAGACCCAGTACTTC. It specifies CASSDRSGQETQYF.

This chain links TRBV30 with TRBJ1-4; D possibly corresponds to TRBD1 (5 bases). The length of the CDR3 is 14 residues. CDR1 and CDR2 from the germline V gene are GTSNPN and SVGIG (reference sequence). V shed 4 bases and J shed 1 base, with 10 bases lying between them. CDR3 sequence (DNA): TGTGCCTGGACATCGGGGGGAACTAATGAAAAACTGTTTTTT. Translated: CAWTSGGTNEKLFF.

V and J are TRBV7-2 and TRBJ2-1; 9 positions agree with TRBD2. J lost 8 bases, V lost 8 bases, and 10 bases had no gene match. Germline V gene sequence: CDR1 SGHTA, CDR2 FQGNSA. The CDR3 consists of 14 residues. The CDR3, as DNA: TGTGCCAGCCCCCGGGGGACTAGCCGCGATGAGCAGTTCTTC. It encodes CASPRGTSRDEQFF.